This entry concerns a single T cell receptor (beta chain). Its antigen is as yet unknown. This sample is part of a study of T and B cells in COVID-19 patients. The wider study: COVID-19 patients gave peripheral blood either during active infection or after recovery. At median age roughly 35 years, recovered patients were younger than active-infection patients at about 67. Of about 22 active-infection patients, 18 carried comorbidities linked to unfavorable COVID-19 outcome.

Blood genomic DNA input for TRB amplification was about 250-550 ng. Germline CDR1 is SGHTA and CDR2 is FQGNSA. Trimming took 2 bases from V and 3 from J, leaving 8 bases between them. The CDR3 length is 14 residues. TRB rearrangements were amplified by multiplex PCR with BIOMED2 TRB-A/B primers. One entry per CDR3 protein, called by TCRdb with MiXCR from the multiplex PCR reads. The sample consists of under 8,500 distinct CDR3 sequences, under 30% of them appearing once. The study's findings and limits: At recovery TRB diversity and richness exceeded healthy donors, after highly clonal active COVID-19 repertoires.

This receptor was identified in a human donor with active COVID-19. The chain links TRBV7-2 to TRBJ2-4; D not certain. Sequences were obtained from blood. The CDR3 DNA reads TGTGCCAGCAGCTTAAGTTTGGGCAAAAACATTCAGTACTTC. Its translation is CASSLSLGKNIQYF.